This T cell receptor (beta chain) originates from a study of OX40 agonist ivuxolimab in advanced cancers. Study-level points and caveats: Expanded peripheral T-cell antigen specificity went undetermined. Near-lowest levels of clonal expansion characterized partial responders at 0.1-3.0 mg/kg.

Germline CDR1 is MNHEY and CDR2 is SVGAGI. The CDR3 covers 15 residues. Trimming removed 7 bases at V and 7 bases at J, with 22 bases between. Generated by immunoSEQ multiplex PCR, the TCRdb table keeps only in-frame clones and is missing some. This repertoire shows around 46,000 clones, around nine tenths found once; its top ten account for around an eighth. About this clone: Its antigen is unidentified.

The chain has TRBV6-5 and TRBJ1-1; tentative D call: TRBD1 (5 bases). The sequenced sample was CD4+ or CD8+ T cells sorted from blood, obtained in a trial of the OX40 agonist ivuxolimab. The origin of this receptor is an adult with an advanced solid tumor such as melanoma, head and neck, liver or kidney cancer. For the CDR3, the DNA is TGTGCCAGCACCCCTCGGTCGGGACGTTCATTTGAAGCTTTCTTT. Its translation is CASTPRSGRSFEAFF.